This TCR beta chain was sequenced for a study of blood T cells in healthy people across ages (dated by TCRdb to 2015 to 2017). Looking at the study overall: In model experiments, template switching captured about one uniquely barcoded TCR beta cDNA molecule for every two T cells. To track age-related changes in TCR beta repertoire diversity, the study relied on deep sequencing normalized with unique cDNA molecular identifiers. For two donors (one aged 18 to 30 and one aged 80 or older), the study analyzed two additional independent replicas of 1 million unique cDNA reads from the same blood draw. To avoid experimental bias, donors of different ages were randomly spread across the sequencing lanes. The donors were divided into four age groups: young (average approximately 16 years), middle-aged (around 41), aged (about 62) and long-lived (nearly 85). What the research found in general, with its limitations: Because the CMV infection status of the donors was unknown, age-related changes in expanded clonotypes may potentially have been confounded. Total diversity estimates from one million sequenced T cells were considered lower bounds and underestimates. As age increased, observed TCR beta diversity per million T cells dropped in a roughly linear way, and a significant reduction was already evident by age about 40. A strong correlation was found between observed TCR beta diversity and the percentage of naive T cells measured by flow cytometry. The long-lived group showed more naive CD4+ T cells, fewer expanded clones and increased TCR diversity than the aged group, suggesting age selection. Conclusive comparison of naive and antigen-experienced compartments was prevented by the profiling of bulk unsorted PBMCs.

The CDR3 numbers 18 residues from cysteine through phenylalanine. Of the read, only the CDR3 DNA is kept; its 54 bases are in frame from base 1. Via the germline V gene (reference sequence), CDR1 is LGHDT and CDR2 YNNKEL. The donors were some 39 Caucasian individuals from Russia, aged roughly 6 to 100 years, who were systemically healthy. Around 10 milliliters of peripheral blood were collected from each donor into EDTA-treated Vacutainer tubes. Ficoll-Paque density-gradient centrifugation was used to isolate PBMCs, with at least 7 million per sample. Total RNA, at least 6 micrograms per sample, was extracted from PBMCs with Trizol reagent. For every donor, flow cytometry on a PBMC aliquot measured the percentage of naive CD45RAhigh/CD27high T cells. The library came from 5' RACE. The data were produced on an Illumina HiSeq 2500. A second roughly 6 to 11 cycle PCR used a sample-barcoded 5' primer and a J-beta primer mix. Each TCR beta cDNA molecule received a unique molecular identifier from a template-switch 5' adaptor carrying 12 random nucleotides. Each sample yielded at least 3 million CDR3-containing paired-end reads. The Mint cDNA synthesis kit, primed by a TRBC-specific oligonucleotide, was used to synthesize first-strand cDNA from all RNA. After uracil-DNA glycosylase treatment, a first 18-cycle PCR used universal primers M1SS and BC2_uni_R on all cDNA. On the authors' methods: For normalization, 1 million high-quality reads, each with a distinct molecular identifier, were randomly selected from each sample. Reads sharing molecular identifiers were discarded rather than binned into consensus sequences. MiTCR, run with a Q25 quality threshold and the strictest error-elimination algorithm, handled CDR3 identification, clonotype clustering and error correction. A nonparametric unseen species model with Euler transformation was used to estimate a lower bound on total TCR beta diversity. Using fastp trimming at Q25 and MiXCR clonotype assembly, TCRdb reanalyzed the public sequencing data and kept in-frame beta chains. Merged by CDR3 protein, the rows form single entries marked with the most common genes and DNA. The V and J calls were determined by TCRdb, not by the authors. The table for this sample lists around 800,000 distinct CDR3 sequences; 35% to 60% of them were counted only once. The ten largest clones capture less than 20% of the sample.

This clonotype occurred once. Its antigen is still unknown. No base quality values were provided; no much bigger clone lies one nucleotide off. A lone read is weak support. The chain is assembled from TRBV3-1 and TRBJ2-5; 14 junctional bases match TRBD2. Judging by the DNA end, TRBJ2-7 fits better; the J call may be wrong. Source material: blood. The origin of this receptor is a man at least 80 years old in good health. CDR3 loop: CASSLAPPGLAGVYEQYF. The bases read TGTGCCAGCAGCCTCGCGCCTCCGGGACTAGCGGGAGTCTACGAGCAGTACTTC.